These T cell receptor beta chains were read from a single sample in a study of blood T cells in healthy people across ages. One entry per CDR3 protein results from TCRdb running MiXCR on the 5' RACE reads. The sample includes 1.4 million to 1.5 million distinct CDR3 sequences, around 39% of them seen just once. The sample taken for sequencing was blood. These receptors all stem from a woman under 30 in good health. Each CDR3 is given without its conserved first and last residue. The order of the fields is J gene, V gene, CDR3 protein.

J gene: TRBJ1-2; V gene: TRBV28; CDR3 protein: ASRRTGGENGYT
J gene: TRBJ2-3; V gene: TRBV9; CDR3 protein: ASTTGGGASTDTQY
J gene: TRBJ1-6; V gene: TRBV20-1; CDR3 protein: SARTGWGNSPLH
J gene: TRBJ1-5; V gene: TRBV30; CDR3 protein: AWSIDTTRQPQH
J gene: TRBJ2-1; V gene: TRBV18; CDR3 protein: ASSPLLAGDEQF
J gene: TRBJ2-2; V gene: TRBV29-1; CDR3 protein: SVGTSGGNTGELF
J gene: TRBJ2-7; V gene: TRBV28; CDR3 protein: ASSLWPPRDKIKENEQY
J gene: TRBJ2-1; V gene: TRBV2; CDR3 protein: ASSENPSSYNEQF
J gene: TRBJ2-7; V gene: TRBV4-1; CDR3 protein: ASSHPGLAGGALSYEQY
J gene: TRBJ2-7; V gene: TRBV11-2; CDR3 protein: ASSPLTGYYEQY
J gene: TRBJ2-3; V gene: TRBV12-3/TRBV12-4; CDR3 protein: ASINGGTGKDTQY
J gene: TRBJ2-7; V gene: TRBV6-5; CDR3 protein: ASSRQISYEQY
J gene: TRBJ1-5; V gene: TRBV27; CDR3 protein: ASSFGSGQPQH
J gene: TRBJ2-5; V gene: TRBV7-2; CDR3 protein: ASSKRTGRETQY
J gene: TRBJ1-2; V gene: TRBV2; CDR3 protein: AETLGQGYT
J gene: TRBJ1-1; V gene: TRBV7-2; CDR3 protein: ASTPRSMNTEAF
J gene: TRBJ1-2; V gene: TRBV27; CDR3 protein: ASSLSQPNNYGYT
J gene: TRBJ1-6; V gene: TRBV20-1; CDR3 protein: SAATQGQGVNSPLH
J gene: TRBJ2-7; V gene: TRBV20-1; CDR3 protein: SSPGTVNYEQY
J gene: NA; V gene: TRBV7-9; CDR3 protein: ASSPNEQGPISYEQY
J gene: TRBJ2-3; V gene: TRBV4-1; CDR3 protein: ASSQAGTSADGGDTQY
J gene: TRBJ1-2; V gene: TRBV4-1; CDR3 protein: ASSQGVSGNYGYT
J gene: TRBJ1-1; V gene: TRBV29-1; CDR3 protein: SVETVRRGEAF
J gene: TRBJ2-1; V gene: TRBV7-2; CDR3 protein: ASSREPGRGNLGEQF
J gene: TRBJ1-2; V gene: TRBV6-1; CDR3 protein: ASSDQGAIVYGYT
J gene: TRBJ2-3; V gene: TRBV7-9; CDR3 protein: ASRSSPDTQY